This T cell receptor (beta chain) was recorded in a study of identical twins' blood T cells. The CDR3 length is 15 residues. V was clipped by 6 bases and J by 4 bases, with 16 bases between them. Each CDR3 protein gets one entry after TCRdb re-called the 5' RACE reads with MiXCR. The sample holds roughly 380,000 distinct CDR3 sequences, around 30% seen once. This clonotype was obtained from a woman between 18 and 50 years old in good health. Source material: PBMCs. The gene calls are TRBV12-3 or TRBV12-4 and TRBJ1-3; D possibly corresponds to TRBD1 (6 bases). CDR3 sequence (DNA): TGTGCCAGCAGACAAACAGGGCTGGGAGGAAACACCATATATTTT. This encodes CASRQTGLGGNTIYF.